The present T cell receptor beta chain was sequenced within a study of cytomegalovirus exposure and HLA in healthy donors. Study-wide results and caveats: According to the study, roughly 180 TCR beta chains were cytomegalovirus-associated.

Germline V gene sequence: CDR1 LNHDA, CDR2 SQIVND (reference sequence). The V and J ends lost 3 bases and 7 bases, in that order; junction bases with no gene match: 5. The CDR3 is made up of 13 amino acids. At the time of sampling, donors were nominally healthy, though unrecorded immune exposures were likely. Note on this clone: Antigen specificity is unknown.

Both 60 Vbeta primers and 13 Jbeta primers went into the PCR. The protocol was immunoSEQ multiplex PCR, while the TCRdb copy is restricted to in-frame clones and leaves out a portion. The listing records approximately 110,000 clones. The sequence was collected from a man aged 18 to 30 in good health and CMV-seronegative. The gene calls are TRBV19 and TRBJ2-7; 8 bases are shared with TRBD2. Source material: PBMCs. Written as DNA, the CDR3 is TGTGCCAGTAGTATTGGGACTAGTCGTGAGCAGTACTTC. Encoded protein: CASSIGTSREQYF.